One T cell receptor (beta chain) is described in this entry. This sample is part of a study of T cell responses to AZD1222 COVID-19 vaccine. Here immunoSEQ multiplex PCR was the method, and the copy in TCRdb shows in-frame clones only, minus some. The profile covers about 150,000 clones, with around 85% appearing a single time and more than 5.5% taken by the ten largest. Germline V gives CDR1 SGHAT, CDR2 FQNNGV. There are 14 residues in the CDR3. V shed 5 bases and J shed 7 bases, with 17 bases lying between them. The chain employs TRBV11-2 and TRBJ1-1; D unresolved. This clonotype was sampled from an adult in good health. The sample consisted of peripheral blood, taken on day 0 of MenACWY control vaccination. Here the CDR3 reads CASSPAKGGDEAFF. The CDR3, as DNA: TGTGCCAGCAGCCCGGCCAAGGGTGGCGATGAAGCTTTCTTT.